Listed below are T cell receptor beta chains from one sample, sequenced in a study of T cell repertoires in cytomegalovirus infection. Each CDR3 protein is one row after TCRdb ran MiXCR on the reads. The sample lists 740,000 or so distinct CDR3 sequences, 35% occurring once. Specimen: PBMCs. Every receptor here comes from a human donor in good health (CMV status not recorded). Some clones in this sample may be carry-over from other donors' samples. CDR3s include the opening cysteine and the closing phenylalanine or tryptophan. D genes are given only for firm matches. Not all rows give a size; the values are once, few, many and, for expanded clones, a class.

>TRBV7-6|-|TRBJ1-2|TRBD1
TGTGCCAGCAGCATTCCGGGACAGGGACATGGCTACACCTTC
CASSIPGQGHGYTF
>TRBV10-3|-|TRBJ2-3|-
TGTGCCATCATGGATACAGGCTTTCCGGGCACAGATACGCAGTATTTT
CAIMDTGFPGTDTQYF
>TRBV28|-|TRBJ1-4|-
TGTGCCAGCAGTGGGAAGACCGCAACTAATGAAAAACTGTTTTTT
CASSGKTATNEKLFF
>TRBV7-6|-|TRBJ2-5|TRBD1
TGTGCCAGCAGCCCTCAGGGGGAAGAGACCCAGTACTTC
CASSPQGEETQYF
>TRBV7-8|many|TRBJ2-7|-
TGTGCCAGCAGCTTTCAGTCGTCCGAGCAGTACTTC
CASSFQSSEQYF
>TRBV12-3/TRBV12-4|-|TRBJ1-5|TRBD1
TGTGCCAGCAGTCCTGGGCCGGGACAGGATCAGCCCCAGCATTTT
CASSPGPGQDQPQHF
>TRBV6-8|few|TRBJ2-1|TRBD2
TGTGCCAGCACCAGCAGACTAGCGGGATTGAATGAGCAGTTCTTC
CASTSRLAGLNEQFF
>TRBV27|-|TRBJ2-3|-
TGTGCCAGCAGTTTATGGTCAGGGTTTAAAGATACGCAGTATTTT
CASSLWSGFKDTQYF
>TRBV6-1|few|TRBJ2-3|-
TGTGCCAGCAGTGAAGCTGGTTTCCGCCCAGATACGCAGTATTTT
CASSEAGFRPDTQYF
>TRBV10-3|-|TRBJ2-1|-
TGTGCCATCAGTGAGTACAGCCCGGTGGGTGAGCAGTTCTTC
CAISEYSPVGEQFF
>TRBV5-1|-|TRBJ2-7|TRBD1
TGCGCCAGCAGCTTGAAGGGACAGGAGTACGAGCAGTACTTC
CASSLKGQEYEQYF
>TRBV7-9|once|TRBJ2-5|-
TGTGCAAGCAGCTCCACTAGAGGCAACCAGTACTTC
CASSSTRGNQYF
>TRBV20-1|few|TRBJ1-2|TRBD1
TGCAGTGCTTACCCGCCCGGGACAGGGCACGACACCTTC
CSAYPPGTGHDTF
>TRBV25-1|few|TRBJ2-7|-
TGTGCCAGCAGTCAACCGGGACGGACTTACCTCGAGCAGTACTTC
CASSQPGRTYLEQYF
>TRBV5-1|-|TRBJ2-3|-
TGCGCCAGCAGCTTGCTAGCAGGAGAAACAGATACGCAGTATTTT
CASSLLAGETDTQYF
>TRBV6-2/TRBV6-3|-|TRBJ2-7|-
TGTGCCAGCAGACAGACAGGCTCCTCCTACGAGCAGTACTTC
CASRQTGSSYEQYF
>TRBV12-3/TRBV12-4|many|TRBJ1-2|TRBD1
TGTGCCAGCAGTTTTAGGACAGGGAGGTATGGCTACACCTTC
CASSFRTGRYGYTF
>TRBV28|-|TRBJ1-2|-
TGTGCCAGCAGTCTCCTAACAGGGACAACTTCTAACTATGGCTACACCTTC
CASSLLTGTTSNYGYTF